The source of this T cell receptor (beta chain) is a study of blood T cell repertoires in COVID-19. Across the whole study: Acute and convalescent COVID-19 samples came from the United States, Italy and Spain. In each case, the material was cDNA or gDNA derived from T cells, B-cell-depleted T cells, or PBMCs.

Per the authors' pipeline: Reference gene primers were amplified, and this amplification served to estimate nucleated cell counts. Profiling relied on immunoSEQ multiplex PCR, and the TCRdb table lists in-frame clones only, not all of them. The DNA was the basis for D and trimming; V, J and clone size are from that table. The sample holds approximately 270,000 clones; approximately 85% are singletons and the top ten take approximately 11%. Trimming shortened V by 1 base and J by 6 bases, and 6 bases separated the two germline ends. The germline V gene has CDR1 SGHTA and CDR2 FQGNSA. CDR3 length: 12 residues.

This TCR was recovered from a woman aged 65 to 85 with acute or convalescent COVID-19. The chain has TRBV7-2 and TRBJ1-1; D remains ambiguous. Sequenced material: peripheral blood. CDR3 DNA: TGTGCCAGCAGCTTAGACAGAGCTGAAGCTTTCTTT. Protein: CASSLDRAEAFF.